This T cell receptor (beta chain) was identified in a study of T-cell memory formation after mild COVID-19 (dated by TCRdb to 2020 to 2023). About the investigation overall: Most TCR sequence clusters were specific to one of the two donors. In a couple of donors, T-cell clones that expanded and contracted after mild COVID-19 were followed by sequencing TCRalpha and TCRbeta repertoires longitudinally. The cohort comprised two young, previously healthy adult volunteers, one female and one male.

Sequencing took place on an Illumina NovaSeq 6000. cDNA libraries for TCRalpha and TCRbeta were prepared by 5'RACE using constant-segment primers, with sample barcodes and unique molecular identifiers added. RNA was extracted from every sample with Trizol reagent. Amplification of the libraries took two PCR steps, and the second step added a second sample barcode plus Illumina TruSeq adapters. The libraries were sequenced on an Illumina NovaSeq using 2 x 150 bp paired-end reads. The source study handled its data this way. The reads were demultiplexed and collapsed into UMI-guided consensus sequences using migec v1.2.7. With mixcr v2.1.11, UMI consensuses were aligned to TRA and TRB V and J templates and assembled into clonotypes. A clonotype was counted as expanded or contracted only when both edgeR and NoisET called the clonotype significant, with the noise models trained on biological replicates. edgeR calls used a false discovery rate-adjusted p below 0.01 and a log2 fold-change threshold of 1. PCA with hierarchical clustering of max-normalized trajectories of the 1000 most abundant clonotypes was used as exploratory dynamics analysis. Separately sequenced CD4+ and CD8+ repertoires were used to assign a CD4 or CD8 phenotype to each responding clone. In-frame beta chains were kept once TCRdb had trimmed the public reads at Q25 with fastp and called clones with MiXCR. Here each entry gathers all rows of one CDR3 protein and keeps the most common genes and DNA. The V and J calls shown here were made by TCRdb, not taken from the authors' results. Within this sample are roughly 40,000 distinct CDR3 sequences, with 7.3% of them counted one time only. The ten largest clonotypes hold 1.4% to 1.5% of the sample.

This clonotype showed up just once. What this receptor recognizes is not known. Base qualities were left out, and no much larger clone turns up one base away. Evidence from one read is weak. Paper-wide results and their limitations: Some responding clones were detected in pre-infection memory, which suggested that pre-existing cross-reactive memory T cells had joined the SARS-CoV-2 response. SARS-CoV-2 specificity of the second-wave clones peaking on day 37 was not confirmed. Only a couple of mild cases were covered in the study, and larger cohorts including severe cases with pre-infection samples were considered necessary. Balanced CD4/CD8 phenotypes were observed for clones contracting from day 15 to 85, whereas a bias towards CD4+ was observed for a second wave of clones expanding from day 15 to 37. Contracting CD4+ clones turned up mainly in the CM and EM memory subsets, whereas EMRA was where CD8+ clones were enriched.

PBMCs were isolated by Ficoll-Paque density gradient centrifugation. V gives up 4 bases and J gives up 9 bases, and the segment between their germline ends measures 13 bases. CDR1 and CDR2 are read off the germline V gene as SGHDT and YYEEEE. The CDR3 has 13 amino acids, counting the end cysteine and phenylalanine. The CDR3 DNA has 39 bases and is translated from base 1. The rearranged segments are TRBV5-6 and TRBJ2-2; the D gene is perhaps TRBD2, from 6 matching bases. Material for sequencing was PBMCs or a T cell subset sorted from them (not recorded which). The source of this sequence is a man aged 18 to 30 who had mild COVID-19 (a few samples of this study predate the infection). The sample titles of this study are shuffled in the database, so cell type and time point are left out; the donor was told from shared clones. The CDR3 protein sequence reads: CASSRGLLRELFF. The bases read TGTGCCAGCAGCCGGGGACTCCTCCGGGAGCTGTTTTTT.